The 14 T cell receptor beta chains given below trace back to one sample, sequenced in a study of T cell repertoires in cytomegalovirus infection. TCRdb re-derived calls from the reads in MiXCR, one entry per CDR3 protein. This table holds about 740,000 distinct CDR3 sequences, 35% to 45% found once. Source material: PBMCs. The receptor set was obtained from a human donor in good health (CMV status not recorded). Some clones in this sample may be carry-over from other donors' samples.

J is TRBJ2-7 and V is TRBV5-6, with 13 positions matching TRBD2. The CDR3 spans 20 residues. V dropped 4 bases and J dropped 6; count of bases not matched to a gene: 22. Germline V gene sequence: CDR1 SGHDT, CDR2 YYEEEE. Here the CDR3 DNA reads TGTGCCAGCAGCGGGACAGGGCTAACTCCGGGACTAGCGGGACGAGGCGAGCAGTACTTC. This sequence encodes CASSGTGLTPGLAGRGEQYF.

This clonotype was seen ten or more times. The chain carries TRBV19 and TRBJ2-1, with 8 bases fitting TRBD2. This CDR3 has 14 residues. With 3 bases clipped from V and 4 bases from J, the junction kept 2 bases outside the gene matches. Germline V lookup: CDR1 LNHDA, CDR2 SQIVND (reference sequence). CDR3 loop: CASSILAGYNEQFF. The CDR3 DNA is TGTGCCAGTAGTATTTTAGCGGGATACAATGAGCAGTTCTTC. The entire variable domain, with the rest obtained from reference TRBV19 and TRBJ2-1, is as follows: DGGITQSPKYLFRKEGQNVTLSCEQNLNHDAMYWYRQDPGQGLRLIYYSQIVNDFQKGDIAEGYSVSREKKESFPLTVTSAQKNPTAFYLCASSILAGYNEQFFGPGTRLTVL.

This clonotype was found a few times. This chain links TRBV5-4 with TRBJ2-3; D ambiguous. The germline V gene encodes CDR1 SGHNT and CDR2 YYREEE (reference sequence). The ends were cut back, 4 bases at V and 1 base at J, with 19 bases in the middle. This CDR3 has 17 residues. Here the CDR3 DNA reads TGTGCCAGCAGCAAGACCTCTTCGACGGCCGGCACAGATACGCAGTATTTT. Translated, it gives CASSKTSSTAGTDTQYF.

Many counts were recorded for this clonotype. An end of the junction differs from the germline gene, which may be a read error. The genes are TRBV7-2 and TRBJ1-4; TRBD1 matches at 7 bases. Germline V gives CDR1 SGHTA, CDR2 FQGNSA. CDR3 length equals 14 residues. The CDR3 sequence: CASSLRQGGEKLFF. The CDR3 coding sequence is TGCGCCAGCAGCCTACGACAGGGAGGTGAAAAACTGTTTTTT.

The V and J genes are TRBV27 and TRBJ1-1, with D possibly matching TRBD1 (6 bases). V was trimmed by 5 bases and J by 10 bases, leaving 23 bases between them. The CDR3 totals 15 residues. Germline V lookup: CDR1 MNHEY, CDR2 SMNVEV (reference sequence). The DNA for the CDR3 is TGTGCCAGCAGTAAGCTGGACCAGGGGCCTTTCTCAGCTTTCTTT. It yields the protein CASSKLDQGPFSAFF.

The chain joins TRBV6-5 to TRBJ1-1; perhaps TRBD1 as D (5 bases). The CDR3 totals 15 residues. The V end lost 2 bases, the J end lost 1 base, and 11 bases lay between the germline ends. Germline loops: CDR1 MNHEY, CDR2 SVGAGI. The CDR3 DNA reads as TGTGCCAGCAGTTACCGGGGCCTCCGGAACACTGAAGCTTTCTTT. Protein: CASSYRGLRNTEAFF.

In nucleotides, the CDR3 is TGTGCCAGCAGTGATTCATTTGCGGGAGTCAATACGCAGTATTTT. It encodes CASSDSFAGVNTQYF. The genes are TRBV6-4 and TRBJ2-3, with 7 bases fitting TRBD2. V was pared by 3 bases and J by 7 bases, with 10 bases of the junction left unmatched. CDR3 length: 15 residues. The germline V gene encodes CDR1 MRHNA and CDR2 SNTAGT.

This chain joins TRBV28 and TRBJ2-3, with unresolved D. Germline-derived CDR1 and CDR2 are MDHEN and SYDVKM. The CDR3 spans 16 residues. Trimming pared 1 base from V and 2 bases from J, leaving 13 bases between. The CDR3 coding sequence is TGTGCCAGCAGTTTATCAAGCGTAGGCGACACAGATACGCAGTATTTT. It is translated as CASSLSSVGDTDTQYF.

The rearrangement joins TRBV19 to TRBJ2-5, with 7 bases identical to TRBD1. The germline gives CDR1 LNHDA, CDR2 SQIVND (reference sequence). The CDR3 has 15 amino acids. V lost 5 bases and J lost 1; bases outside the gene matches: 7. For the CDR3, the DNA is TGTGCCAGTAGTCGGGACAGAGAAATCCAAGAGACCCAGTACTTC. This codes for CASSRDREIQETQYF.

This clonotype was detected once. The chain uses TRBV24-1 and TRBJ1-2; 7 nucleotides match TRBD1. The CDR3 contains 14 residues. Germline CDR1 and CDR2: KGHDR and SFDVKD. V gave up 0 bases and J gave up 9 bases; unmatched junction bases: 6. The CDR3 sequence: CATSDLQTGNRYTF. In DNA, the CDR3 is TGTGCCACCAGTGATTTGCAGACAGGGAACCGCTACACCTTC.

This clonotype was observed a handful of times. V usage is TRBV12-3 or TRBV12-4 and J usage is TRBJ2-7, with 7 bases lining up with TRBD2. The V gene end was trimmed by 3 bases and the J gene end by 7 bases; junction bases not matched to a gene: 15. CDR3 length: 16 residues. CDR3 bases: TGTGCCAGCAGTTTTGGGCTAGCGGCCCTCCGGGGGGAGCAGTACTTC. Its protein is CASSFGLAALRGEQYF.

This CDR3 is CASNDGRSSGLSSTDTQYF. For the CDR3, the DNA is TGTGCCAGCAACGATGGTCGATCTTCGGGTCTCTCTAGCACAGATACGCAGTATTTT. The rearrangement uses TRBV6-8 and TRBJ2-3; the D is unclear. This CDR3 is built from 19 residues. The germline gives CDR1 MNHGY, CDR2 SAAAGT. With 7 bases removed from V and 0 bases from J, the gap between germline ends came to 26 bases.

The CDR3 coding sequence is TGTGCCAGCAGCTTTGAACAGATTAGCACAGATACGCAGTATTTT. It translates to CASSFEQISTDTQYF. The chain combines TRBV5-6 with TRBJ2-3; D unclear. This CDR3 spans 15 amino acids. Germline values: CDR1 SGHDT, CDR2 YYEEEE. V lost 2 bases and J lost 0, with 10 bases in between.

This clonotype was counted many times. This sequence joins TRBV6-1 and TRBJ1-2; D not resolved. CDR1 is MNHNS and CDR2 is SASEGT in the germline V gene. V was shortened by 10 bases and J by 7 bases, with 16 bases between the two germline ends. CDR3 size: 12 residues. CDR3 in amino acids: CATSSRHSGYTF. CDR3 DNA: TGTGCCACCTCTAGCAGGCACTCTGGCTACACCTTC.